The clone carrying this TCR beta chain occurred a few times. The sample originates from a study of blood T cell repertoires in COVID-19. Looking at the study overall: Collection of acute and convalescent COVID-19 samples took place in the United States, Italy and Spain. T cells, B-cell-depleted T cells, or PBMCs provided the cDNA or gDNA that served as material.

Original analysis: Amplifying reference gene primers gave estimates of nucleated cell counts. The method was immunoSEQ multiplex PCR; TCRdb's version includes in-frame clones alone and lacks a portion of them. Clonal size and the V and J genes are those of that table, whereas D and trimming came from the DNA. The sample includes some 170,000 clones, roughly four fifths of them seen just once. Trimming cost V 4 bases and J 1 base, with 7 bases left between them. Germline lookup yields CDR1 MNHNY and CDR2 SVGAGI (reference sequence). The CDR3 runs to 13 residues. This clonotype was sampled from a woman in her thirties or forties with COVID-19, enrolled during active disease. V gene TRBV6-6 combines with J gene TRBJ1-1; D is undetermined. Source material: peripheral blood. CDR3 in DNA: TGTGCCAGCAGTTCCAAACAGAACACTGAAGCTTTCTTT. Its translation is CASSSKQNTEAFF.